This section outlines one T cell receptor (beta chain) sequence together with its context. Antigen specificity is unknown. This CDR3 is 15 amino acids long. Deletions cut 6 bases from V and 10 bases from J, with 19 bases between. Per the germline V gene, CDR1 is MDHEN and CDR2 is SYDVKM. Only in-frame clones appear in the TCRdb table, and some are missing; sequencing was by immunoSEQ multiplex PCR. This sample has about 140,000 clones, with about 89% found just once. The sample belongs to a study of T cell responses to AZD1222 COVID-19 vaccine. Notes on the study in general: Vaccination with two AZD1222 doses was followed by a rise in Spike-specific TCR breadth and depth. Repertoire collection took place solely once the T cell response had peaked. It should be noted that donors were predominantly white British and more often female, and clonal diversity was possibly underestimated. Unmutated variant regions are reportedly the target of nearly half of TCRs that are spike-specific.

This TCR came from an adult who received the MenACWY meningococcal vaccine as a control. The chain employs TRBV28 and TRBJ1-6; perhaps TRBD1 as D (5 bases). This specimen was peripheral blood, taken 28 days after the second dose of the MenACWY control vaccine. CDR3 amino acids: CASSRAGFPGSPLHF. CDR3 coding DNA: TGTGCCAGCAGCCGGGCAGGGTTCCCGGGGTCACCCCTCCACTTT.